This T cell receptor beta chain was recorded in a study of blood T cell repertoires in COVID-19 (dated by TCRdb to 2018 to 2020). With respect to the entire study: The collaborator samples originated in the United States, Italy and Spain and spanned the acute and convalescent phases of COVID-19. The material from the prospective study consisted of cDNA or gDNA derived from T cells, B-cell-depleted T cells, or PBMCs. Subjects who had been exposed to COVID-19, were actively infected with it, or had recovered from it provided the deeply sampled blood TCRbeta repertoires that made up the dataset. The repertoires were made available in a free public database intended to serve as a resource for research on the immune response to SARS-CoV-2. Samples came from the ongoing ImmuneRACE study (first 160 participants) plus 1,254 subjects from 6 global collaborators. The sample metadata nearly always contained a de-identified subject ID, COVID-19 status, age in years and sex. HLA class I and class II types, where available, came from metadata supplied by the sample provider rather than from assay-based typing.

The research as a whole found: The amount of clinical and demographic metadata varied by source and participant and was provided uncurated.

TCRbeta CDR3 regions were amplified from genomic DNA using the immunoSEQ Assay, a bias-controlled multiplex PCR. As for the authors' bioinformatics: Nucleated cell counts per sample were estimated from amplification of reference gene primers within the assay. Sequence reads were collapsed and filtered to measure the absolute abundance of every unique TCRbeta CDR3 rearrangement. Productive Simpson clonality was computed per sample as the square root of Simpson's diversity index over productive rearrangements. TCRdb provides this immuneACCESS table in a form limited to in-frame rearrangements. Some clones are lacking; in checked studies, under half of them reflect an unresolved V gene, and why the rest are absent is not known. The V and J calls and clone size are taken from that table; D and trimming were inferred from the DNA. A total of 250,000 to 300,000 clones appear in this sample, 80% to 90% of them only once. The biggest ten clones account for approximately 6.5% of the sample.

One collaborating source in Seattle enrolled patients while the patients were actively infected and followed the patients over time throughout the course of disease. Each collaborating institution followed its own protocols to collect whole blood in K2EDTA tubes. Collaborator samples were shipped for TCRbeta analysis as frozen whole blood, isolated PBMCs, or DNA extracted from either sample type. The V end gives up 4 bases and the J end 5 bases, leaving 13 bases in the junction not matched to a gene. The germline V gene provides CDR1 SGHRS and CDR2 YFSETQ. Measured from the cysteine to the phenylalanine, the CDR3 is 18 residues long. Just the 54-base CDR3 DNA is kept, in frame starting at base 1. Regarding this clone: Its recognized antigen is unknown. Per-nucleotide qualities are absent, and no much larger clonotype sits a single base away.

The clonotype originates from a woman aged 45-65 years with COVID-19, enrolled during active disease. The rearrangement joined TRBV5-1 to TRBJ2-2; 11 nucleotides in the junction match TRBD2. Input material: peripheral blood. The nucleotides are TGCGCCAGCAGCCTAGAACCCGGGACTAGCGGAAGGACCGGGGAGCTGTTTTTT. Translated, it reads CASSLEPGTSGRTGELFF.